This TCR beta chain was captured by sequencing in a study of monozygotic twins with cystic fibrosis. Data came from immunoSEQ multiplex PCR; TCRdb stores just in-frame clones and leaves some out. The table shows around 11,000 clones, with roughly 97% occurring only once. This CDR3 spans 13 amino acids. The V and J ends lost 5 bases and 4 bases, in that order; junction bases with no gene match: 5. CDR1 and CDR2 (germline): SGHVS, FNYEAQ. The TCR was taken from a boy younger than 18 with cystic fibrosis. The sample was blood. The rearrangement uses TRBV7-6 and TRBJ2-7; the match to TRBD2 covers 7 bases. The CDR3 bases are TGTGCCAGCAGCCCGACCGGGGGGTACGAGCAGTACTTC. Its protein is CASSPTGGYEQYF.